The 3 T cell receptor beta chains below were found in one sample sequenced in a study of blood T cell repertoires in COVID-19. Libraries were prepared by immunoSEQ multiplex PCR; TCRdb keeps only in-frame clonotypes and omits some of them. The top ten hold less than 6.5% of the sample, which has some 190,000 clones, roughly four fifths seen once. Sequencing was carried out using peripheral blood. These receptors were obtained from a woman between 70 and 85 years old with active or convalescent COVID-19.

CDR3 in amino acids: CASSSPGQGAYGYTF. The DNA of the CDR3 is TGTGCCAGCAGCTCGCCGGGACAGGGGGCCTATGGCTACACCTTC. V gene TRBV7-9 combines with J gene TRBJ1-2, with 12 bases matching TRBD1. Germline trimming cut 4 bases from V and 4 bases from J; bases unmatched to any gene: 4. This CDR3 contains 15 residues. Germline loops: CDR1 SEHNR, CDR2 FQNEAQ (reference sequence).

There are a few counts of this clone. The rearrangement joins TRBV2 to TRBJ1-5; a possible D gene is TRBD1 (6 bases). This CDR3 is 14 amino acids long. Between the trimmed V and J ends, which lost 6 bases and 7 bases, there was a span of 16 bases. The germline gives CDR1 SNHLY, CDR2 FYNNEI. This CDR3 is CASSSQGYEQPQHF. DNA for the CDR3: TGTGCCAGCAGCTCACAGGGATATGAACAGCCCCAGCATTTT.

The chain is built from TRBV7-9 and TRBJ2-7; D is uncertain. This CDR3 spans 13 amino acids. Germline CDR1 is SEHNR and CDR2 is FQNEAQ (reference sequence). The V gene lost 1 base and the J gene lost 3 bases, with 7 bases spanning the gap. The CDR3 DNA is TGTGCCAGCAGCTTAGAGCAAGACTACGAGCAGTACTTC. Its translation: CASSLEQDYEQYF.